This T cell receptor beta chain was sequenced for a study of OX40 agonist ivuxolimab in advanced cancers. Overall study context: Participants, approximately 83% male, averaged about 56 years of age, ranging from about 23 to 90. Study-level points and caveats: Relatively little clonal expansion, among the lowest observed, appeared in partial responders at 0.1-3.0 mg/kg. The authors did not determine the antigen specificity of the expanded peripheral T cells. Compared with CD4+, CD8+ T cells on average had more expanded clones.

Of note for this clone: The antigen is undetermined.

Produced via immunoSEQ multiplex PCR; TCRdb's table is partial and in-frame only. The sample records roughly 33,000 clones, around 80% being singletons. This clonotype was obtained from an adult with an advanced solid tumor such as melanoma, head and neck, liver or kidney cancer. The sample consisted of CD4+ or CD8+ T cells sorted from blood, taken in a trial of the OX40 agonist ivuxolimab.

As DNA, the CDR3 is TGTGCCAGCAGCCTGGGACAGGGGGCAGGTGGCTACACCTTC. It specifies CASSLGQGAGGYTF. The chain carries TRBV7-9 and TRBJ1-2, with 12 bases that match TRBD1. The V gene's germline CDR1 is SEHNR and CDR2 FQNEAQ (reference sequence). The ends lost 5 bases at V and 7 bases at J; junction bases unmatched: 5. The CDR3 has 14 residues.